Reported below is one T cell receptor beta chain. Trimming stripped 2 bases from V and 1 base from J, with 9 bases between. CDR1 and CDR2 from the germline V gene are MNHEY and SVGEGT. The CDR3 has 14 residues. Under the authors' procedure: Reference gene primer amplification gave nucleated cell count estimates. The table came from immunoSEQ multiplex PCR; TCRdb's copy has only in-frame clones and leaves some out. V, J and clone size are those of that table, while D and trimming were read from the DNA. The sample has roughly 120,000 clones, approximately 85% seen once. These data come from a study of blood T cell repertoires in COVID-19. As for the study in general: From the United States, Italy and Spain came samples of acute and convalescent COVID-19. PBMCs, B-cell-depleted T cells, or T cells provided the cDNA or gDNA that made up the material.

The sequenced material came from peripheral blood. The chain joins TRBV6-2 or TRBV6-3 to TRBJ2-7, with D possibly TRBD1 on 6 matching bases. The TCR sequence derives from a man between 40 and 49 years old with acute or convalescent COVID-19. CDR3 in amino acids: CASSYAGASYEQYF. The CDR3 coding sequence is TGTGCCAGCAGTTACGCAGGGGCGTCCTACGAGCAGTACTTC.